Included here is one T cell receptor beta chain sequence, with context. At one of its ends the junction is not consistent with the germline gene, which may arise from a read error. Constant-region priming of roughly 500 ng total RNA yielded TCR beta cDNA. ARM-PCR was slightly modified, and three nested multiplex PCR rounds with it gave rise to the TCR beta libraries. Use of TRBV1-TRBV30 forward primers with a C-beta reverse primer characterized the first two PCR rounds, which lasted around 9 cycles each. A single record per CDR3 protein comes from TCRdb applying MiXCR to the multiplex PCR reads. The table includes 95,000 to 150,000 distinct CDR3 sequences, less than 80% detected once. This specimen belongs to a study of tumor-infiltrating lymphocytes in primary liver carcinoma. Across the study: The patients comprised men and women between the ages of 30 and 69 years.

Per the germline V gene, CDR1 is LNHDA and CDR2 is SQIVND (reference sequence). CDR3 size: 13 residues. Unsorted bulk tissue, 20-30 mg of it, served as the source for co-extraction of RNA and DNA. This sequence was found in a woman aged 60-75 years with primary liver carcinoma and hepatitis B virus infection. The chain combines TRBV19 with TRBJ2-1, with a tentative D call TRBD1 (5 bases). The sequenced sample was liver tumor tissue from sampling region 1. Subset reported: tumor region T1, superior pole. The DNA of the CDR3 is TGTGCCAGTAGCCTTCCAACAGGCAATGAGCAGTTATTC. Its translation is CASSLPTGNEQLF.